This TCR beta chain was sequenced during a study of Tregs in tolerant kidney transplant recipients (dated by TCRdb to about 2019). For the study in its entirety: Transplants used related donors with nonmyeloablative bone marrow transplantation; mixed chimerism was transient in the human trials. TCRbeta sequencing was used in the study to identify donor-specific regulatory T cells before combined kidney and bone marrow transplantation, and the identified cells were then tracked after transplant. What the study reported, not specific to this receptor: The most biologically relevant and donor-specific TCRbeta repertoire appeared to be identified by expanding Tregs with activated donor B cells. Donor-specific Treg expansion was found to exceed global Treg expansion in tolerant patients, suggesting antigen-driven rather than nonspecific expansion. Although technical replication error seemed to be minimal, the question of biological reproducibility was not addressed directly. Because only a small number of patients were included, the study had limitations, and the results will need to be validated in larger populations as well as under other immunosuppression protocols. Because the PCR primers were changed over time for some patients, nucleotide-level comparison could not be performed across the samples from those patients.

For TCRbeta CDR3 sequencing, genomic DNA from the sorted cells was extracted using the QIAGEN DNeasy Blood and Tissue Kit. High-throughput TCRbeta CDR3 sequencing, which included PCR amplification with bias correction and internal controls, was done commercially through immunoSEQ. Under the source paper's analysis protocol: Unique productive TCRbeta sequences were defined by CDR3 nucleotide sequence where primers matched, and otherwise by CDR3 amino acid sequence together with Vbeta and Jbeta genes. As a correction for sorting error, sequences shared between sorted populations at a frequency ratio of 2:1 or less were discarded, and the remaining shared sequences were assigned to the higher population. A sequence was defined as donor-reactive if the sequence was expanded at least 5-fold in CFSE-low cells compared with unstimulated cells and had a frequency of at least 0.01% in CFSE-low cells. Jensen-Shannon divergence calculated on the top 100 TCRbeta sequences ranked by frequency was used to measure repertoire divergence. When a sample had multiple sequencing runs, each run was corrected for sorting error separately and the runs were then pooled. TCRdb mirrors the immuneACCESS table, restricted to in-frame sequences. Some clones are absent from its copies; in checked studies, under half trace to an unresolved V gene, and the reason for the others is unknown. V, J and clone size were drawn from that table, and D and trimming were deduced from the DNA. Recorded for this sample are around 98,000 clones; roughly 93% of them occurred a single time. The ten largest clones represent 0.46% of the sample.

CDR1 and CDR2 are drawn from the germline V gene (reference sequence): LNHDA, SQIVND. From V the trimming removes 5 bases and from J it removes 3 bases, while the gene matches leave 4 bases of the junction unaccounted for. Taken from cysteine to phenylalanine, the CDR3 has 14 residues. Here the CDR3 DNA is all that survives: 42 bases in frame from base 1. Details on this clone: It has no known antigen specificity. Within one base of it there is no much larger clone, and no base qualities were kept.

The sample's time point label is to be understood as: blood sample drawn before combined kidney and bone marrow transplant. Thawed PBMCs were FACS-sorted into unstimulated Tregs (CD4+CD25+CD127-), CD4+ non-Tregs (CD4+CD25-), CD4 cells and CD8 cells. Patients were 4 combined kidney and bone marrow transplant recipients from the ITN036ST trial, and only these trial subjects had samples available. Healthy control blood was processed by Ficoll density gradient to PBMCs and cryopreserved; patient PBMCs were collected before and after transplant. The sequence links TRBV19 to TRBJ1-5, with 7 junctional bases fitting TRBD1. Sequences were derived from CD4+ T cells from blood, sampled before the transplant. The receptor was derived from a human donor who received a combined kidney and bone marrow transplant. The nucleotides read TGTGCCAGTAGTCCCGGACAGGTCAATCAGCCCCAGCATTTT. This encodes CASSPGQVNQPQHF.